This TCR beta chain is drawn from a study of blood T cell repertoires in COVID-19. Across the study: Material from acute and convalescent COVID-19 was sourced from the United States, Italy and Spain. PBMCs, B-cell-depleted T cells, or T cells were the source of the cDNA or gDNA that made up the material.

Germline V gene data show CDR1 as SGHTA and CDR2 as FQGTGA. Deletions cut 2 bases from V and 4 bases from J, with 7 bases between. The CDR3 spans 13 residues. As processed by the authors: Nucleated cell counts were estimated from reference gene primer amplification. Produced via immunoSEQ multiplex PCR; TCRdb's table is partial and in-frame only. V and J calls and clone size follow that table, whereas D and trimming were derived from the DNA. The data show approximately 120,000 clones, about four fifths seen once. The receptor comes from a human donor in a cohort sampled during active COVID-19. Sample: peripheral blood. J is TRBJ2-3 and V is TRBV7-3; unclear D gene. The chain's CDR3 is CASSLSGPDTQYF. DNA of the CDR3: TGTGCCAGCAGCTTATCTGGCCCAGATACGCAGTATTTT.